What follows are 23 T cell receptor beta chains derived from one specimen sequenced in a study of CD8+ T cells in alopecia areata. The sequencing template was cDNA reverse transcribed from extracted RNA. TCRdb keeps only in-frame clones here, not all; method: immunoSEQ multiplex PCR. The sample carries 150,000 to 200,000 clones, 67% recorded once. This material consisted of CD8+ T cells sorted from blood, taken at week 0. The source of these receptors is a human donor with alopecia areata.

In its sample, this clone was seen a few times. The genes are TRBV7-9 and TRBJ2-7; 7 bases agree with TRBD1. Trimming cost V 0 bases and J 3 bases; bases outside gene matches: 2. The CDR3 covers 14 residues. Germline CDR1 is SEHNR and CDR2 is FQNEAQ (reference sequence). CDR3 DNA sequence: TGTGCCAGCAGCTTAGCAGGGGGCTACTACGAGCAGTACTTC. Translation gives CASSLAGGYYEQYF.

The chain combines TRBV2 with TRBJ2-1, with no clear D. Germline lookup yields CDR1 SNHLY and CDR2 FYNNEI. The CDR3 has 12 residues. The V gene lost 7 bases and the J gene lost 7 bases, with 11 bases spanning the gap. CDR3 bases: TGTGCCAGCAAGGGCAGGCTGAATGAGCAGTTCTTC. Translating gives CASKGRLNEQFF.

The chain uses TRBV29-1 and TRBJ2-7; TRBD1 agrees at 8 bases. This CDR3 spans 12 amino acids. J was trimmed by 5 bases and V by 7 bases; bases with no gene match: 7. Germline V gene lookup returns CDR1 SQVTM and CDR2 ANQGSEA. DNA of the CDR3: TGCAGCGCGATTGACAGGGGCCACGAGCAGTACTTC. Translating it yields CSAIDRGHEQYF.

This clone was seen a handful of times. J is TRBJ2-7 and V is TRBV25-1; D is unresolved. This CDR3 has 13 residues. The V gene's germline CDR1 is MGHDK and CDR2 SYGVNS. V dropped 1 base and J dropped 7 bases, with 11 bases sitting between them. The CDR3 DNA is TGTGCCAGCAGTGAATCCGGCCGGCGAGAGCAGTACTTC. This sequence encodes CASSESGRREQYF.

This sequence joins TRBV19 and TRBJ1-1; D remains unclear. Germline-derived CDR1 and CDR2 are LNHDA and SQIVND (reference sequence). This CDR3 spans 11 amino acids. V gave up 1 base and J gave up 7 bases, with 4 bases separating them. CDR3 DNA: TGTGCCAGTAGTATAGGACATGAAGCTTTCTTT. Translating gives CASSIGHEAFF.

The chain has TRBV30 and TRBJ2-7; possibly TRBD1 for D (6 bases). Germline CDR1 and CDR2: GTSNPN and SVGIG (reference sequence). The V and J ends lost 2 bases and 0 bases respectively, with 14 bases between them. The CDR3 length is 15 residues. The CDR3 is CAWSQGSHSSYEQYF. In DNA, the CDR3 is TGTGCCTGGAGTCAGGGGAGCCACAGCTCCTACGAGCAGTACTTC.

The table lists this clone with a few counts. This rearrangement joins TRBV7-9 to TRBJ2-1; D gene ambiguous. Trimming removed 1 base from V and 8 bases from J, with 9 bases in between. The CDR3 is made up of 13 amino acids. From germline, CDR1 is SEHNR and CDR2 FQNEAQ (reference sequence). CDR3 coding DNA: TGTGCCAGCAGCTTAGGTCGTATCGATGAGCAGTTCTTC. Its protein is CASSLGRIDEQFF.

This rearrangement joins TRBV5-6 to TRBJ2-1, with TRBD2 matching 13 bases. CDR3 length: 17 residues. CDR1 and CDR2 from the germline V gene are SGHDT and YYEEEE. V dropped 6 bases and J dropped 6; count of bases not matched to a gene: 12. CDR3 protein: CASNRGGTSGAINEQFF. The CDR3, as DNA: TGTGCCAGCAACCGAGGTGGGACTAGCGGGGCCATCAATGAGCAGTTCTTC.

This clone is a singleton in its sample. Other DNA sequences from this sample encode an identical CDR3 as well. The J gene is TRBJ2-3, the V gene TRBV6-5, with 7 positions matching TRBD2. The V and J ends lost 2 bases and 4 bases, in that order; junction bases with no gene match: 0. CDR1 is MNHEY, CDR2 SVGAGI, per germline. This CDR3 comprises 13 residues. The CDR3 is CASSYGGADTQYF. The CDR3 DNA is TGTGCCAGCAGTTACGGGGGGGCAGATACGCAGTATTTT.

V usage is TRBV4-1 and J usage is TRBJ1-2; no firm D call. The germline V gene has CDR1 MGHRA and CDR2 YSYEKL. The CDR3 is made up of 15 amino acids. The V end lost 1 base, the J end lost 2 bases, and 11 bases lay between the germline ends. CDR3 region: CASSQVYWINYGYTF. The CDR3 nucleotides read TGCGCCAGCAGCCAAGTCTATTGGATCAACTATGGCTACACCTTC.

CDR3 amino acids: CASSTSSVGAPLHF. The CDR3 nucleotides are TGTGCCAGCAGCACCTCCAGCGTTGGGGCACCCCTCCACTTT. The chain is built from TRBV16 and TRBJ1-6; D remains ambiguous. CDR3 length: 14 residues. Deletions cut 5 bases from V and 11 bases from J, with 16 bases between. Germline CDR1 KGHSY, CDR2 FQNENV.

J is TRBJ1-1 and V is TRBV28; D call uncertain. The germline V gene encodes CDR1 MDHEN and CDR2 SYDVKM. The CDR3 is made up of 15 amino acids. V dropped 3 bases and J dropped 3 bases, with 14 bases sitting between them. CDR3 amino acids: CASSLGPNGDTEAFF. The CDR3 coding sequence is TGTGCCAGCAGTTTGGGTCCTAACGGGGACACTGAAGCTTTCTTT.

The rearrangement joins TRBV4-1 to TRBJ1-6; tentative D call: TRBD1 (5 bases). Germline CDR1 and CDR2: MGHRA and YSYEKL. The V gene lost 5 bases and the J gene lost 5 bases, with 13 bases spanning the gap. This CDR3 region has 15 residues. This chain's CDR3 is CASSSGQVDNSPLHF. The DNA for the CDR3 is TGCGCCAGCAGCTCGGGGCAGGTGGATAATTCACCCCTCCACTTT.

The chain couples TRBV27 to TRBJ2-2, with D tentatively TRBD2 (5 bases). CDR3 length: 13 residues. Germline V gene data show CDR1 as MNHEY and CDR2 as SMNVEV (reference sequence). Trimming took 7 bases from V and 4 from J, leaving 10 bases between them. The CDR3 DNA follows: TGTGCCAGCAAAGTTGGAGGCACCGGGGAGCTGTTTTTT. This codes for CASKVGGTGELFF.

V is TRBV9 and J is TRBJ1-2; weak D call: TRBD1 (6 bases). This CDR3 has 13 residues. V lost 3 bases, J lost 2 bases, and 8 bases lay in between. In germline, CDR1 is SGDLS, CDR2 YYNGEE. The DNA for the CDR3 is TGTGCCAGCAGCGAAGGGGGGAACTATGGCTACACCTTC. Residues: CASSEGGNYGYTF. Full variable domain (rest looked up from reference TRBV9 and TRBJ1-2): DSGVTQTPKHLITATGQRVTLRCSPRSGDLSVYWYQQSLDQGLQFLIQYYNGEERAKGNILERFSAQQFPDLHSELNLSSLELGDSALYFCASSEGGNYGYTFGSGTRLTVV.

The J gene is TRBJ2-5, the V gene TRBV10-3; D is possibly TRBD1 or TRBD2 (6 bases each). CDR3 length: 16 residues. Between the trimmed V and J ends, which lost 0 bases and 2 bases, there was a span of 13 bases. Germline V gene lookup returns CDR1 ENHRY and CDR2 SYGVKD. The CDR3 DNA is TGTGCCATCAGTGAGTCGAGGGGGACTGCTCAAGAGACCCAGTACTTC. This codes for CAISESRGTAQETQYF.

This chain links TRBV11-2 with TRBJ2-7; D ambiguous. This CDR3 comprises 13 residues. Trimming took 4 bases from V and 2 from J, leaving 9 bases between them. Germline V gene lookup returns CDR1 SGHAT and CDR2 FQNNGV. CDR3 sequence: CASSSTGAYEQYF. As DNA, the CDR3 is TGTGCCAGCAGCTCCACGGGCGCCTACGAGCAGTACTTC. Full variable domain (outside the CDR3, taken from reference TRBV11-2 and TRBJ2-7): EAGVAQSPRYKIIEKRQSVAFWCNPISGHATLYWYQQILGQGPKLLIQFQNNGVVDDSQLPKDRFSAERLKGVDSTLKIQPAKLEDSAVYLCASSSTGAYEQYFGPGTRLTVT.

The V gene is TRBV6-5, the J gene TRBJ2-2; 10 nucleotides line up with TRBD1. This CDR3 is 15 amino acids long. The trim removed 7 bases at V and 10 bases at J, leaving 12 bases unmatched. Germline V gene sequence: CDR1 MNHEY, CDR2 SVGAGI. The CDR3, as DNA: TGTGCCAGCACCGCCGGGACAGGGGAGTCGGAGGAGCTGTTTTTT. Amino acid sequence: CASTAGTGESEELFF.

Regarding this clone: A read error may account for a junction end that differs from germline. The V and J genes are TRBV5-6 and TRBJ2-7; TRBD2 is a possible D gene (6 bases). The CDR3 consists of 15 residues. Germline V gene data show CDR1 as SGHDT and CDR2 as YYEEEE. DNA of the CDR3: TGTGCCAGCACCTTGGGACTCCGAAGCTCCTACGAGCAGTACTTC. Its protein product is CASTLGLRSSYEQYF.

The chain uses TRBV30 and TRBJ2-7; perhaps TRBD2 as D (6 bases). The CDR3 is 13 residues long. Germline CDR1 is GTSNPN and CDR2 is SVGIG (reference sequence). Trimming took off 5 bases at V and 7 bases at J, with 18 bases between the two ends. The DNA of the CDR3 is TGTGCCTGGGCGACGGGCTATGGGGGGGAGCAGTACTTC. Amino acids: CAWATGYGGEQYF.

The CDR3 is CASSFRPSNYNEQFF. The DNA of the CDR3 is TGTGCCAGCAGCTTTAGACCCTCAAACTACAATGAGCAGTTCTTC. The V call is TRBV7-8, the J call TRBJ2-1; unclear D gene. The CDR3 sequence is 15 residues long. In germline, CDR1 is SGHVS, CDR2 FQNEAQ. Trimming shortened V by 3 bases and J by 3 bases, and 12 bases separated the two germline ends.

The rearrangement uses TRBV7-8 and TRBJ2-5; 15 nucleotides line up with TRBD2. CDR1 and CDR2 (germline): SGHVS, FQNEAQ. The CDR3 runs to 15 residues. With V trimmed by 6 bases and J by 5 bases, 4 bases remained unmatched. The CDR3 DNA is TGTGCCAGCAGAGGACTAGCGGGGGGGCTGGAGACCCAGTACTTC. Residues: CASRGLAGGLETQYF.

J is TRBJ2-1 and V is TRBV27; D is uncertain. V was pared by 4 bases and J by 7 bases, with 14 bases between. Germline V gives CDR1 MNHEY, CDR2 SMNVEV (reference sequence). The CDR3 has 14 residues. The CDR3 DNA sequence: TGTGCCAGCAGTTCCCTAGACCCGTCGAATGAGCAGTTCTTC. Residues: CASSSLDPSNEQFF.